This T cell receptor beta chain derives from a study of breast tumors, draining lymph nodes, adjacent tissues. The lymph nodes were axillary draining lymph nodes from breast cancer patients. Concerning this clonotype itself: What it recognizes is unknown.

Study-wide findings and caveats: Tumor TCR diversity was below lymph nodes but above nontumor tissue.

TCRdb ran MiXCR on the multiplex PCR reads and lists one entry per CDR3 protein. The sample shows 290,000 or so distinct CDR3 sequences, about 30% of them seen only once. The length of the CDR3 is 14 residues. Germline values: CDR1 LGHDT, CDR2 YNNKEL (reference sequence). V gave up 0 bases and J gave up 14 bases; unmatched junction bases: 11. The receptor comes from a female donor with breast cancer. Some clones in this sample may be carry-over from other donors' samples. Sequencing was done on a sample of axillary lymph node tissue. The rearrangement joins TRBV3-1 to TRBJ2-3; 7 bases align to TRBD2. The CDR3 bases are TGTGCCAGCAGCCAAGATCTTGGGGGGGACGCCAGGTATTTT. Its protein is CASSQDLGGDARYF.